The rows below give T cell receptor beta chains drawn from one sample of a study of T cells in Graves' hyperthyroidism and ophthalmopathy. TCRdb independently ran MiXCR on the multiplex PCR reads; one entry per CDR3 protein. This repertoire shows 240,000 or so distinct CDR3 sequences, over 15% found once; its top ten account for around 28%. Sequencing was done on a sample of blood. These receptors were collected from a woman under 30 with Graves' ophthalmopathy. The CDR3 runs from the conserved cysteine through the conserved F or W. The D gene is left open where the match is weak. Clone size is not always given. Where it is, it says once, few, many or a class for expanded clones.

clone_size d_call j_call v_call cdr3_nt cdr3_aa
many . TRBJ2-2 TRBV7-2 TGTGCCAGCAGCCGTTTCTGGGGGGCAGGCACCGGGGAGCTGTTTTTT CASSRFWGAGTGELFF
. . TRBJ2-7 TRBV12-5 TGTGCTAGTGGTACACCGCGGGGCCAGGGGACCCCCTACGAGCAGTACTTC CASGTPRGQGTPYEQYF
. . TRBJ1-1 TRBV28 TGTGCCAGCAGACAACAGGGTGGGAACACTGAAGCTTTCTTT CASRQQGGNTEAFF
. TRBD2 TRBJ2-1 TRBV13 TGTGCCAGCAGCAGGACTAGCGGGAGGTCCTCCTCTTCCTACAATGAGCAGTTCTTC CASSRTSGRSSSSYNEQFF
. . TRBJ2-1 TRBV28 TGTGCCAGCCAGCTAGAGAGGGGCTACAATGAGCAGTTCTTC CASQLERGYNEQFF
many . TRBJ1-5 TRBV12-3/TRBV12-4 TGTGCCAGCACCCCGTCGGGGAGGAGCAATCAGCCCCAGCATTTT CASTPSGRSNQPQHF
many . TRBJ2-1 TRBV5-4 TGTGCCAGCAGCCCAGGAACAGGGAGCTCCTACAATGAGCAGTTCTTC CASSPGTGSSYNEQFF
many TRBD2 TRBJ2-1 TRBV27 TGTGCCAGCAGTCGGCTAGCGGGCCAGCAGTTCTTC CASSRLAGQQFF
many . TRBJ2-1 TRBV9 TGTGCCAGCAGCGTATCCGGGGGAGATTCCTACAATGAGCAGTTCTTC CASSVSGGDSYNEQFF
many . TRBJ2-2 TRBV28 TGTGCCAGCCTAGGGGTTGCGAACACCGGGGAGCTGTTTTTT CASLGVANTGELFF
. . TRBJ2-1 TRBV7-2 TGTGCCAGCAGCTTACTAGTGTCTGACCCAGCCTACAATGAGCAGTTCTTC CASSLLVSDPAYNEQFF
many TRBD2 TRBJ2-1 TRBV11-2 TGTGCCAGCAGCTTAGTGACTAGCCTCGGGGAGAATGAGCAGTTCTTC CASSLVTSLGENEQFF
many . TRBJ1-1 TRBV7-9 TGTGCCCTTAGCTGGGGGGAAAGGGACCCTGAAGCTTTCTTT CALSWGERDPEAFF
. . TRBJ1-3 TRBV7-9 TGTGCCGTTCGGACCGCCGGAAACACCATATATTTT CAVRTAGNTIYF
many TRBD1 TRBJ1-2 TRBV5-1 TGCGCCAGCAGTGGAGGGGGACAGTCTCATGGCTACACCTTC CASSGGGQSHGYTF
many . TRBJ2-7 TRBV4-2 TGTGCCAGCAGCCGCGATGTTGGGGGAGGCGAGCAGTACTTC CASSRDVGGGEQYF
many TRBD2 TRBJ2-2 TRBV7-3 TGTGCCAGCAGCCCAAAATACGGACTAGCGAACACCGGGGAGCTGTTTTTT CASSPKYGLANTGELFF